Presented here are 3 T cell receptor beta chains from one specimen sequenced in a study of T cells in Graves' hyperthyroidism and ophthalmopathy. Amplification yielded TCR beta CDR3 regions, with RNA transcripts as the source. Carried out on the TCR CDR3, a first-round RT-PCR used the HTBI primer set. One entry per CDR3 protein, called by TCRdb with MiXCR from the multiplex PCR reads. This sample has 250,000 to 400,000 distinct CDR3 sequences, with about 13% found just once. Sequences were obtained from blood. Source of these receptors: a woman between 35 and 50 years old with Graves' ophthalmopathy.

This clonotype was observed many times. This chain links TRBV7-8 with TRBJ2-7; possible D gene TRBD1, 5 bases. Germline assignment: CDR1 SGHVS and CDR2 FQNEAQ. The CDR3 covers 16 residues. Trimming took 1 base from V and 3 from J, leaving 16 bases between them. DNA for the CDR3: TGTGCCAGCAGCTTAGAATTCAGGACAAAGAGCTACGAGCAGTACTTC. Translation: CASSLEFRTKSYEQYF.

This clonotype has only a few counts. This chain joins TRBV3-1 and TRBJ2-7, with 7 bases lining up with TRBD2. J lost 3 bases, V lost 4 bases, and 9 bases had no gene match. CDR3 length equals 15 residues. The germline V gene has CDR1 LGHDT and CDR2 YNNKEL (reference sequence). CDR3 bases: TGTGCCAGCAGCCCGGGGACTCCGGGGGGCTACGAGCAGTACTTC. It specifies CASSPGTPGGYEQYF.

This clonotype appeared many times. V and J are TRBV2 and TRBJ1-2; the D is unclear. Germline CDR1 is SNHLY and CDR2 is FYNNEI. Trimming took off 0 bases at V and 0 bases at J, with 11 bases between the two ends. The CDR3 covers 16 residues. Written as DNA, the CDR3 is TGTGCCAGCAGTGAAGCGCTTATGATCTCTAACTATGGCTACACCTTC. Translation: CASSEALMISNYGYTF.